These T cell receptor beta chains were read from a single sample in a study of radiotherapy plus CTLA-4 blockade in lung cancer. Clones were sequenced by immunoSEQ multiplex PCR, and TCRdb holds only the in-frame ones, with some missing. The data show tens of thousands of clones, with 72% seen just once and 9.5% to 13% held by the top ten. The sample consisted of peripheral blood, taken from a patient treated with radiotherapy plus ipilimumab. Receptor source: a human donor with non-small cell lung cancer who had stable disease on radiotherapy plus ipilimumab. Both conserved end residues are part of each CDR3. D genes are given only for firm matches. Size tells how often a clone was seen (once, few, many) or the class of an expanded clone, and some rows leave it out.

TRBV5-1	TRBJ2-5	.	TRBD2	TGCGCCAGCAGCCCCGGGGCTAGCGGGGGGGGAGAGACCCAGTACTTC	CASSPGASGGGETQYF
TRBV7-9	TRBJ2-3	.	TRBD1	TGTGCCAGCAGCGCAAATACAGGGGTCACAGATACGCAGTATTTT	CASSANTGVTDTQYF
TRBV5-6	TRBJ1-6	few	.	TGTGCCAGCAGCTTGAACGCGCCAGGTATTGGGTCCTATAATTCACCCCTCCACTTT	CASSLNAPGIGSYNSPLHF
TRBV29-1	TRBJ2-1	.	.	TGCAGCGTTGACGCCAGCCAAGGCGGGCAGTTCTTC	CSVDASQGGQFF
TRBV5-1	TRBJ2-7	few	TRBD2	TGCGCCAGCAGCTTGGGACAGCGGGGTGTTGGGGCACTCTACGAGCAGTACTTC	CASSLGQRGVGALYEQYF
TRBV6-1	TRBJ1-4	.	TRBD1	TGTGCCAGCAGTGAAAGGGACAGGGTCAATGAAAAACTGTTTTTT	CASSERDRVNEKLFF
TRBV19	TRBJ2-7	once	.	TGTGCCAGTAGTCTCGGGTCCACCTACGAGCAGTACTTC	CASSLGSTYEQYF
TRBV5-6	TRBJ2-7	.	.	TGTGCCAGCAGCTTGGGTCTGGAGTACGAGCAGTACTTC	CASSLGLEYEQYF
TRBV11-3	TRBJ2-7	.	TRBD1	TGTGCCAGCGCACCTGACAGGGGTACGTACGAGCAGTACTTC	CASAPDRGTYEQYF
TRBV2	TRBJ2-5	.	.	TGTGCCAGCAGTGAACAGGAGGGTCCGACCCAGTACTTC	CASSEQEGPTQYF
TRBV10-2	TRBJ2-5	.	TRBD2	TGCGCCAGCAGTGAGCCAGCAGGAGAGAGCGGGGGGGCCCCAGAGACCCAGTACTTC	CASSEPAGESGGAPETQYF
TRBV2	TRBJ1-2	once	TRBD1	TGTGCCAGCAGTTTCAGGGGGCGGGATGGCTACACCTTC	CASSFRGRDGYTF
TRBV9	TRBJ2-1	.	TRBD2	TGTGCCAGCAGCGTAGGACTAGCGGGGAACAATGAGCAGTTCTTC	CASSVGLAGNNEQFF
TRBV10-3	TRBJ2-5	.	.	TGTGCCATCAGTGAATCTAACCAAGAGACCCAGTACTTC	CAISESNQETQYF
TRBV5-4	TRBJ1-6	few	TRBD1	TGTGCCAGCAGCGACGGACAGGGAACGGGTCGGCCCCTCCACTTT	CASSDGQGTGRPLHF
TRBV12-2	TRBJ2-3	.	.	TGTGCAAGTCGCTCACGGACACGTGGGACAGCGACAGATACGCAGTATTTT	CASRSRTRGTATDTQYF
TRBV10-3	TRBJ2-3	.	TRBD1	TGTGCCATCAGGACGGGACAGGGGAACCCAGATACGCAGTATTTT	CAIRTGQGNPDTQYF
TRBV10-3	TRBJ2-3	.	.	TGTGCCACCCAGGGGATTCCAGATACGCAGTATTTT	CATQGIPDTQYF
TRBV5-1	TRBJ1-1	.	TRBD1	TGCGCCAGCAGCCAGACAGGGGGCCGAAAAACTGAAGCTTTCTTT	CASSQTGGRKTEAFF
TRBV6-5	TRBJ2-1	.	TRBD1	TGTGCCAGCAGTAGAGGGGGCGCTCTCAATGAGCAGTTCTTC	CASSRGGALNEQFF
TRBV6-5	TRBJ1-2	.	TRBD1	TGTGCCAGCAGTTCCCCAGGGACAGCACTATATGGCTACACCTTC	CASSSPGTALYGYTF
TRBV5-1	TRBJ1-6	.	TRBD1	TGCGCCAGCAGCTTGGGACAGGGTGGTGATAATTCACCCCTCCACTTT	CASSLGQGGDNSPLHF
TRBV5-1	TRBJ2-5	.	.	TGCGCCAGCAGCTTGTCTGCTAGCCCAGAGACCCAGTACTTC	CASSLSASPETQYF
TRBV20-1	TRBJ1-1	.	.	TGCAGTGCTCCTCGGGGAACTGAAGCTTTCTTT	CSAPRGTEAFF
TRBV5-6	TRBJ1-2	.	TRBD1	TGTGCCAGCAGCTTGTTGTACAGGGGGGATGACTATGGCTACACCTTC	CASSLLYRGDDYGYTF
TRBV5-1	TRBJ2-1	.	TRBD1	TGCGCCAGCAGCTGGGGGACAGGCAACAATGAGCAGTTCTTC	CASSWGTGNNEQFF
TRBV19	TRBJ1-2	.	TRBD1	TGTGCCAGTAGTATAGATTTACAGGGGGCCTATGGCTACACCTTC	CASSIDLQGAYGYTF
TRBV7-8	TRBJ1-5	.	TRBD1	TGTGCCAGCAGCCCCCGCGCGGGACAGGCACCGGTAAGCAATCAGCCCCAGCATTTT	CASSPRAGQAPVSNQPQHF
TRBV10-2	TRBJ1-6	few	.	TGCGCCAGCAGTGAATATGTTTATCCCCTCCACTTT	CASSEYVYPLHF